Listed below are T cell receptor beta chains from one sample, sequenced in a study of blood T cell repertoires in COVID-19. Clones were sequenced by immunoSEQ multiplex PCR, and TCRdb holds only the in-frame ones, with some missing. The sample records fewer than 500,000 clones, more than 80% being singletons. The sequencing sample was made of PBMCs or T cells enriched from blood (not recorded which). These TCRs come from a man aged 25-45 years who had recovered from COVID-19. Both conserved end residues are part of each CDR3. The D gene is left open where the match is weak. The size field is filled for only some rows; it gives once, few, many or a size class.

size	D	V	J	CDR3	DNA
.	.	TRBV9	TRBJ1-3	CASRPHWGGSGNTIYF	TGTGCCAGCAGGCCACATTGGGGGGGCTCTGGAAACACCATATATTTT
.	TRBD2	TRBV28	TRBJ2-7	CASRTMTSGSFYEQYF	TGTGCCAGCAGAACAATGACTAGCGGGAGTTTTTACGAGCAGTACTTC
.	.	TRBV18	TRBJ1-5	CASSPGEYQPQHF	TGTGCCAGCTCACCGGGCGAGTATCAGCCCCAGCATTTT
.	.	TRBV6-5	TRBJ2-1	CASTSEGTGEQFF	TGTGCCAGCACCTCGGAGGGGACTGGTGAGCAGTTCTTC
.	.	TRBV6-4	TRBJ1-1	CASRPDSLNTEAFF	TGTGCCAGCAGACCGGACAGTTTGAACACTGAAGCTTTCTTT
.	.	TRBV10-3	TRBJ1-5	CAIRRGENQPQHF	TGTGCCATCAGGCGGGGCGAAAATCAGCCCCAGCATTTT
.	.	TRBV24-1	TRBJ2-2	CATSDFARGELFF	TGTGCCACCAGTGATTTTGCCAGAGGGGAGCTGTTTTTT
.	.	TRBV28	TRBJ1-5	CASSLRGTQPQHF	TGTGCCAGCAGCCTAAGGGGGACTCAGCCCCAGCATTTT
once	TRBD1	TRBV11-2	TRBJ2-7	CASRWGDRNYEQYF	TGTGCCAGCAGATGGGGGGACAGGAACTACGAGCAGTACTTC
.	TRBD1	TRBV2	TRBJ1-2	CASSRRGQGNYGYTF	TGTGCCAGCAGCCGAAGGGGACAGGGGAACTATGGCTACACCTTC
.	.	TRBV6-4	TRBJ1-2	CASSDTGMGGYTF	TGTGCCAGCAGTGATACGGGAATGGGTGGCTACACCTTC
.	.	TRBV12-3/TRBV12-4	TRBJ1-1	CASRVIGGTEAFF	TGTGCCAGCAGGGTTATCGGGGGCACTGAAGCTTTCTTT
.	TRBD1	TRBV18	TRBJ2-5	CASSFRQGRETQYF	TGTGCCAGCTCGTTCAGACAGGGCAGAGAGACCCAGTACTTC
.	.	TRBV28	TRBJ2-7	CASSLRETNYEQYF	TGTGCCAGCAGTTTAAGGGAGACTAACTACGAGCAGTACTTC
.	.	TRBV12-3/TRBV12-4	TRBJ2-3	CASSPPDRNTQYF	TGTGCCAGCAGCCCTCCTGACAGGAATACGCAGTATTTT
.	TRBD1	TRBV3-1/TRBV3-2	TRBJ1-2	CASSQDNQGAVGYTF	TGTGCCAGCAGCCAAGATAACCAGGGGGCGGTTGGCTACACCTTC
.	.	TRBV27	TRBJ1-5	CASSLAGGRDQPQHF	TGTGCCAGCAGTTTGGCGGGGGGCCGGGATCAGCCCCAGCATTTT
.	TRBD2	TRBV28	TRBJ2-7	CASSPLLAGTYEQYF	TGTGCCAGCAGCCCACTGCTAGCGGGGACCTACGAGCAGTACTTC
.	.	TRBV29-1	TRBJ1-4	CSVVGQALGGEKLFF	TGCAGCGTTGTGGGCCAGGCATTAGGAGGTGAAAAACTGTTTTTT
few	TRBD2	TRBV28	TRBJ2-7	CASTKGGVPTYEQYF	TGTGCCAGCACCAAGGGAGGGGTCCCCACCTACGAGCAGTACTTC
.	TRBD2	TRBV7-9	TRBJ2-1	CASSQDTSGKFF	TGTGCCAGCAGTCAGGACACCAGCGGGAAGTTCTTC
.	.	TRBV6-2/TRBV6-3	TRBJ2-7	CASSYSGLGYEQYF	TGTGCCAGCAGTTACTCGGGACTCGGATACGAGCAGTACTTC
.	TRBD1	TRBV10-3	TRBJ1-3	CAIKPGTGDSGNTIYF	TGTGCCATCAAGCCCGGGACAGGGGACTCTGGAAACACCATATATTTT
.	.	TRBV28	TRBJ2-7	CASTFDRIPYEQYF	TGTGCCAGCACCTTCGACAGAATCCCCTACGAGCAGTACTTC
few	.	TRBV18	TRBJ1-5	CASSPVADSNQPQHF	TGTGCCAGCTCACCAGTGGCCGATAGCAATCAGCCCCAGCATTTT
.	TRBD2	TRBV6-5	TRBJ2-1	CATRWTSGGGNEQFF	TGTGCCACCCGATGGACTAGCGGGGGCGGCAATGAGCAGTTCTTC
.	.	TRBV19	TRBJ1-3	CASSRDTASGNTIYF	TGTGCCAGCTCCCGGGACACCGCCTCTGGAAACACCATATATTTT
.	TRBD2	TRBV19	TRBJ2-1	CASSRTSGGYNEQFF	TGTGCCAGTAGTAGGACTAGCGGGGGGTACAATGAGCAGTTCTTC
few	.	TRBV5-1	TRBJ1-6	CASSLQSGNNSPLHF	TGCGCCAGCAGCTTGCAATCGGGGAATAATTCACCCCTCCACTTT
.	TRBD1	TRBV12-5	TRBJ2-7	CASGLVKQGGFYEQYF	TGTGCTAGTGGTTTGGTAAAACAGGGGGGCTTCTACGAGCAGTACTTC
once	.	TRBV28	TRBJ1-6	CASNGAGNSPLHF	TGTGCCAGTAATGGGGCAGGAAATTCACCCCTCCACTTT
.	.	TRBV18	TRBJ1-4	CASSPLGATNEKLFF	TGTGCCAGCTCACCCCTGGGGGCTACTAATGAAAAACTGTTTTTT
.	TRBD2	TRBV5-5	TRBJ2-7	CASSGGALAGLKTYEQYF	TGTGCCAGCAGCGGGGGGGCACTAGCGGGCCTTAAGACCTACGAGCAGTACTTC
.	.	TRBV27	TRBJ2-2	CASRPGHGTGELFF	TGTGCCAGCAGGCCGGGACACGGGACCGGGGAGCTGTTTTTT
.	TRBD1	TRBV28	TRBJ2-7	CASTPEDRVGEQYF	TGTGCCAGCACCCCCGAGGACAGGGTGGGGGAGCAGTACTTC
.	TRBD1	TRBV29-1	TRBJ1-4	CSVAGQATNEKLFF	TGCAGCGTGGCTGGACAGGCAACTAATGAAAAACTGTTTTTT
.	.	TRBV5-5	TRBJ2-1	CASSLNLNEQFF	TGTGCCAGCAGCTTGAACTTGAATGAGCAGTTCTTC
.	TRBD2	TRBV11-2	TRBJ2-4	CASSLDGRIKKGGSGGIQYF	TGTGCCAGCAGCTTAGACGGGAGGATCAAAAAGGGAGGGAGCGGGGGGATTCAGTACTTC
.	.	TRBV7-2	TRBJ2-3	CASSPIRGDTQYF	TGTGCCAGCAGCCCCATCCGGGGAGATACGCAGTATTTT
once	.	TRBV4-1	TRBJ1-3	CASSISGAGNTIYF	TGCGCCAGCAGTATCTCAGGTGCTGGAAACACCATATATTTT
.	.	TRBV19	TRBJ2-5	CASSIDKGVQETQYF	TGTGCCAGTAGTATAGATAAGGGGGTCCAAGAGACCCAGTACTTC
.	TRBD1	TRBV28	TRBJ2-5	CASSLGDRGLETQYF	TGTGCCAGCAGCCTTGGGGACAGGGGGCTCGAGACCCAGTACTTC
.	TRBD2	TRBV16	TRBJ2-5	CASSQSLAGGLRETQYF	TGTGCCAGCAGCCAATCGCTAGCGGGAGGACTAAGGGAGACCCAGTACTTC
.	TRBD1	TRBV28	TRBJ1-5	CASATGASGDQPQHF	TGTGCCAGCGCCACAGGGGCCTCCGGGGATCAGCCCCAGCATTTT
.	TRBD1	TRBV5-1	TRBJ2-5	CASSLDPTGIGETQYF	TGCGCCAGCAGCTTGGATCCGACAGGGATCGGGGAGACCCAGTACTTC
.	.	TRBV19	TRBJ1-4	CASTDRYQNEKLFF	TGTGCCAGTACCGACAGGTATCAAAATGAAAAACTGTTTTTT
.	TRBD1	TRBV5-1	TRBJ1-1	CASRNTGGNTEAFF	TGCGCCAGCAGGAACACAGGGGGGAACACTGAAGCTTTCTTT
.	TRBD1	TRBV3-1/TRBV3-2	TRBJ1-4	CASSQVPGTGNEKLFF	TGTGCCAGCAGCCAAGTCCCCGGGACAGGGAATGAAAAACTGTTTTTT
.	TRBD1	TRBV7-8	TRBJ2-2	CASSARDRPAGELFF	TGTGCCAGCAGCGCCAGGGACAGGCCTGCCGGGGAGCTGTTTTTT